This TCR beta chain was identified in a study of cytomegalovirus exposure and HLA in healthy donors. Likely unrecorded immune exposures existed in these nominally healthy donors. PCR primers comprised 60 Vbeta and 13 Jbeta primers. Measured with immunoSEQ multiplex PCR; TCRdb has only the in-frame clones, and not every one. The table lists 100,000 to 150,000 clones, around 82% of them singletons. The V and J ends lost 4 bases and 7 bases, in that order; junction bases with no gene match: 11. The CDR3 loop spans 14 amino acids. The germline CDR1 and CDR2 sequences are SQVTM and ANQGSEA. The gene calls are TRBV29-1 and TRBJ1-1; the match to TRBD1 covers 8 bases. Sequenced: PBMCs. The receptor was isolated from a boy aged 10-17 years in good health and CMV-seronegative. The CDR3 loop reads CSVGQGSEEVEAFF. CDR3 nucleotides: TGCAGCGTTGGACAGGGGTCGGAAGAGGTTGAAGCTTTCTTT.